The rows below give T cell receptor beta chains drawn from one sample of a study of T cell repertoires in cytomegalovirus infection. TCRdb fed the reads into MiXCR, producing one record per CDR3 protein. The sample holds 290,000 or so distinct CDR3 sequences; about 9.2% are singletons and the top ten take 2% to 3%. Sequenced input: PBMCs. Receptors originate from a human donor in good health (CMV status not recorded). Some clones in this sample may be carry-over from other donors' samples. CDR3s leave out the opening cysteine and the closing phenylalanine or tryptophan.

cdr3_aa,cdr3_length,j_call,v_call
ASTQRTSYNEQF,12,TRBJ2-1,TRBV12-3/TRBV12-4
ASRGSGTGYNSPLH,14,TRBJ1-6,TRBV28
AIPGRLYGYT,10,TRBJ1-2,TRBV2
SVLTGRGTGELF,12,TRBJ2-2,TRBV29-1
AGWTAGNTIY,10,TRBJ1-3,TRBV12-3/TRBV12-4
ASSWTGDPYEQY,12,TRBJ2-7,TRBV6-1
ASSKRGPKISYEQY,14,TRBJ2-7,TRBV27
ASSPSASGEQF,11,TRBJ2-1,TRBV7-9
ASSDRVHPQPQH,12,TRBJ1-5,TRBV25-1
ATLLSGGGADEQF,13,TRBJ2-1,TRBV2
ASSPKGVTTLYGYT,14,TRBJ1-2,TRBV7-9
ASSLELYNSPLH,12,TRBJ1-6,TRBV7-9
AISVRGEQF,9,TRBJ2-1,TRBV10-3
ASSYFGGNEQF,11,TRBJ2-1,TRBV2
ASSSGLAGGKADTQY,15,TRBJ2-3,TRBV7-2
SALQGQETQY,10,TRBJ2-5,TRBV20-1
ASSLTGGTGRVNEQF,15,TRBJ2-1,TRBV7-3
ASKLRLYSNQPQH,13,TRBJ1-5,TRBV27
ASSLGYMNTEAF,12,TRBJ1-1,TRBV12-3/TRBV12-4
ASSLEYGVDNYGYT,14,TRBJ1-2,TRBV13
ASSLSLAGANVLT,13,TRBJ2-6,TRBV5-1
ASQLSMDNEQF,11,TRBJ2-1,TRBV6-2/TRBV6-3
SASNGLIGYT,10,TRBJ1-2,TRBV20-1
ASSRVLTAGANVLT,14,TRBJ2-6,TRBV19
ASSYTSGGTDTQY,13,TRBJ2-3,TRBV7-2
SVDEGFDGYT,10,TRBJ1-2,TRBV29-1
ASSLGGRMNTEAF,13,TRBJ1-1,TRBV5-5
ATPTGSEGSGANVLT,15,TRBJ2-6,TRBV28
ASSFGQSPFYEQY,13,TRBJ2-7,TRBV12-3/TRBV12-4
SARGGREAF,9,TRBJ1-1,TRBV20-1
ASSSPLKDNEQF,12,TRBJ2-1,TRBV7-9
ASSPGGFRGLNTGELF,16,TRBJ2-2,TRBV5-4
ASSFGPGTSEKLF,13,TRBJ1-4,TRBV12-3/TRBV12-4
ASSPRTDTQY,10,TRBJ2-3,TRBV7-2
SASGQGARYGYT,12,TRBJ1-2,TRBV20-1
ASSYNRLYEQY,11,TRBJ2-7,TRBV6-2/TRBV6-3